This T cell receptor (beta chain) was sequenced for a study of T cell changes during pregnancy in multiple sclerosis. The method was immunoSEQ multiplex PCR; TCRdb's version includes in-frame clones alone and lacks a portion of them. The table includes roughly 58,000 clones, roughly 90% detected once. The CDR3 contains 16 residues. CDR1 LNHDA and CDR2 SQIVND come from the germline V gene (reference sequence). Losses at the gene ends were 3 bases for V and 1 base for J; bases not matched to a gene: 5. The chain is built from TRBV19 and TRBJ1-5; 8 nucleotides match TRBD1. The source is a female donor in good health, enrolled as a control in a pregnancy study. Sequences were derived from CD4+ T cells from peripheral blood mononuclear cells, sampled after pregnancy. The CDR3 DNA is TGTGCCAGTAGTATGCCGGACAGGGCGAGCAATCAGCCCCAGCATTTT. As protein: CASSMPDRASNQPQHF.